The clone carrying this T cell receptor (beta chain) was seen only once. What it recognizes is unknown. This sample was included in a study of a mutant IDH1 vaccine in newly diagnosed glioma. Study in general: Before enrollment, patients got radiotherapy alone, temozolomide alone, or mostly the combination.

Trimming removed 5 bases from V and 0 bases from J, with 16 bases in between. From germline, CDR1 is LNHDA and CDR2 SQIVND (reference sequence). The CDR3 is 16 amino acids. This table comes from immunoSEQ multiplex PCR, and its TCRdb copy is limited to in-frame clones, with some not included. The sample yields some 30,000 clones, roughly 77% seen once. Time point meaning: week 35, safety follow-up. In the vaccine, a single dose held 300 ug of the mutant IDH1 20-mer peptide, along with topical imiquimod. This chain links TRBV19 with TRBJ1-2; possible D gene TRBD1, 5 bases. Sequencing used PBMCs, obtained from a glioma patient whose treatment included an IDH1 peptide vaccine. The receptor comes from a young man with glioma. Here the CDR3 reads CASSVLQGLANYGYTF. In DNA, the CDR3 is TGTGCCAGTAGTGTCTTGCAGGGACTCGCTAACTATGGCTACACCTTC.